This TCR beta chain comes out of a study of shared clonotypes between healthy human individuals (TCRdb year 2020). Regarding the research as a whole: A few men and two women, aged 18 to 49 years, made up the cohort. To increase sequencing depth and limit assay-specific biases, different laboratories used diverse techniques to prepare libraries and sequence TCR repertoires. To estimate repertoire size and how much clonotype sharing occurs between individuals, the study deeply sequenced the blood TCR repertoires of five healthy adults. Each donor's leukapheresis produced roughly between roughly 0.85 and 10 billion PBMCs. For each donor, three plates each were used for CD4 naive and CD4 memory, two plates were used for CD8 naive, and one plate was used for CD8 memory. Broader findings and caveats from the paper: Naive subsets generally had larger estimated clonotype richness than memory subsets did. Compared with non-shared clonotypes, clonotypes shared by all four sorted-subset donors had higher generation probabilities. Incomplete sequencing was indicated by rarefaction of sorted-subset datasets, despite the large sequencing depth. Pairwise subsampling led to the expectation that sequencing depth would affect the degree of clonotype sharing among donors. Only blood was sampled, and tissue TCR repertoires likely differ from those in blood. The genetic and exposure-history diversity represented was limited by the small number of donors. Approximately 4.8% of naive CD4, 3.5% of naive CD8, approximately 2% of memory CD4, and 0.4% of memory CD8 clonotypes were shared across several donors.

Using the deep immunoSEQ assay, TCR CDR3 regions were amplified from genomic DNA by multiplex PCR. Genomic DNA extracted from each cell subset was distributed evenly over all wells of several immunoSEQ 96-well plates, and each plate served as one replicate. For sorted subsets, roughly 0.2 ug genomic DNA, equal to about 30,000 T cell genomes, was loaded into each replicate PCR. The purified libraries were quantified using a Qubit 3.0 fluorometer, sized with a Bioanalyzer 2100, and then quantified again using the KAPA Library Quantification kit. Each immunoSEQ 96-well plate was sequenced on its own single-read 150-cycle Illumina NextSeq 550 flow cell. As for the authors' bioinformatics: Because the immunoSEQ output held only junctional sequences and lacked quality scores, the filtering could not match the filtering applied to full-length reads. To assign V/J genes and CDR3, sequences were annotated using PyIR, a Python wrapper for IgBLAST v1.9, with IMGT germline references. Reads were removed for weak V/J assignments (E-value above 1e-6), missing CDR3, stop codons, out-of-frame junctions, or ambiguous translated residues. V3J clonotypes were defined by identical inferred V gene, J gene, and CDR3 amino acid sequence. To compute the percentage overlap between repertoires, the number of shared unique clonotypes was divided by the size of the smaller repertoire. Richness of each repertoire was evaluated using RTK rarefaction, the Chao1 estimator, and Recon v2.1 estimates of unobserved clonotypes. Generation probabilities for all TCRbeta clonotypes obtained by the gDNA method from a few donors were computed using OLGA. What TCRdb holds here is the immuneACCESS table cut down to in-frame rearrangements. Part of the clones is not present; checked against another copy, under half of the missing clones reflect an unresolved V gene, and the others are unexplained. V and J calls and clone size follow that table, whereas D and trimming were derived from the DNA. Here the sample has some 740,000 clones; 92% occur a single time. Around 24% of the sample is held by the ten biggest clonotypes.

A note on this clone: Its antigen remains undetermined. The sample holds no much larger clone one base away, and base qualities are not on file.

CD8 naive samples were CD45RO-negative cells positively selected for CCR7, giving a CD45RA+CCR7+ population that excluded TemRA cells. Donors were healthy HIV-negative adults with no recently reported acute infections or vaccinations. Every donor was a Caucasian adult residing in Nashville, Tennessee, USA. Blood was collected by leukapheresis, and PBMCs were isolated by Ficoll-Histopaque density gradient centrifugation and then cryopreserved in liquid nitrogen vapor phase. Analytical flow cytometry was used to check the purity and quantity of every magnetically sorted T cell population. Each sorted fraction had its genomic DNA isolated and then quantified by UV absorbance on a Nanodrop 2000c. This TCR was sampled from a man aged 30 to 39 in good health. Source material: naive CD8+ T cells sorted from blood. The sample's cell subset or site label, decoded: CD45RA+CCR7+.

The encoded CDR3 is CASSELATNEKLFF. The bases are TGTGCCAGCAGTGAATTGGCAACTAATGAAAAACTGTTTTTT. The chain is made from TRBV25-1 and TRBJ1-4; a confident D gene designation cannot be given. Including the terminal cysteine and phenylalanine, the CDR3 comprises 14 residues. The CDR3 DNA has 42 bases and is translated from base 1. The trim is 1 base for V and 0 bases for J, with a gap of 3 bases between the germline ends. The germline V gene sets CDR1 to MGHDK and CDR2 to SYGVNS.